Presented here are 30 T cell receptor beta chains from one specimen sequenced in a study of T cell responses to AZD1222 COVID-19 vaccine. Assay: immunoSEQ multiplex PCR; the TCRdb copy retains only in-frame clones and omits some. The sample carries fewer than 300,000 clones, approximately 95% recorded once. The source material was peripheral blood, sampled on day 0 of AZD1222 vaccination. These receptors came from an adult in good health.

This sequence joins TRBV19 and TRBJ1-3; D is undetermined. V dropped 8 bases and J dropped 0 bases, with 14 bases sitting between them. Germline V gives CDR1 LNHDA, CDR2 SQIVND (reference sequence). The length of the CDR3 is 15 residues. The CDR3 here is CASSTGGISGNTIYF. The CDR3 region has the DNA TGTGCCAGTTCCACTGGTGGAATCTCTGGAAACACCATATATTTT.

The J gene is TRBJ1-2, the V gene TRBV7-9; 8 nucleotides agree with TRBD1. This CDR3 is 17 amino acids long. The germline CDR1 and CDR2 sequences are SEHNR and FQNEAQ (reference sequence). V was pared by 1 base and J by 7 bases, with 14 bases of the junction left unmatched. As DNA, the CDR3 is TGTGCCAGCAGCTTAGGAGGTGCAGGGGGCGTAACGGGTGGCTACACCTTC. Translated, it gives CASSLGGAGGVTGGYTF.

This chain links TRBV7-6 with TRBJ2-7; 7 bases are a match to TRBD1. V gave up 11 bases and J gave up 9 bases; unmatched junction bases: 1. Germline V lookup: CDR1 SGHVS, CDR2 FNYEAQ. The CDR3 extends over 8 amino acids. The CDR3 sequence: CAGTAQYF. DNA for the CDR3: TGTGCCGGGACAGCGCAGTACTTC.

The chain is built from TRBV4-1 and TRBJ1-6, with a weak D call TRBD1 (5 bases). CDR1 is MGHRA and CDR2 is YSYEKL in the germline V gene. The CDR3 consists of 16 residues. Trimming pared 1 base from V and 4 bases from J, leaving 11 bases between. In nucleotides, the CDR3 is TGCGCCAGCAGCCAAGGAGGGCCAGGGTATAATTCACCCCTCCACTTT. It specifies CASSQGGPGYNSPLHF.

V usage is TRBV28 and J usage is TRBJ1-4; the match to TRBD1 covers 9 bases. The CDR3 runs to 15 residues. Trimming removed 4 bases from V and 9 bases from J; junction bases left unmatched: 9. CDR1 is MDHEN, CDR2 SYDVKM, per germline. The CDR3 DNA sequence: TGTGCCAGCAGTTCCTCCGGGACAGGGTCGAAAAAACTGTTTTTT. It translates to CASSSSGTGSKKLFF. The full variable domain, rest sourced from reference TRBV28 and TRBJ1-4, is DVKVTQSSRYLVKRTGEKVFLECVQDMDHENMFWYRQDPGLGLRLIYFSYDVKMKEKGDIPEGYSVSREKKERFSLILESASTNQTSMYLCASSSSGTGSKKLFFGSGTQLSVL.

This chain uses TRBV5-1 with TRBJ1-2, with a tentative D call TRBD1 (5 bases). V was pared by 0 bases and J by 2 bases, with 11 bases between. Looked up from germline, CDR1 is SGHRS and CDR2 is YFSETQ. The CDR3 spans 15 residues. This CDR3 reads CASSLGGRANYGYTF. CDR3 in DNA: TGCGCCAGCAGCTTGGGGGGACGGGCGAACTATGGCTACACCTTC.

A single count supports this clone. The V and J genes are TRBV5-1 and TRBJ2-3, with 13 bases aligning to TRBD2. CDR1 is SGHRS and CDR2 is YFSETQ in the germline V gene. J lost 4 bases, V lost 4 bases, and 3 bases had no gene match. The CDR3 has 15 residues. The CDR3 loop reads CASSPGLAGSDTQYF. The CDR3 DNA reads TGCGCCAGCAGCCCGGGACTAGCGGGGTCAGATACGCAGTATTTT.

The V and J genes are TRBV5-1 and TRBJ2-3; 11 nucleotides match TRBD1. The germline gives CDR1 SGHRS, CDR2 YFSETQ. The CDR3 extends over 14 amino acids. With 4 bases clipped from V and 5 bases from J, the junction kept 3 bases outside the gene matches. The CDR3 reads CASSGGQGEDTQYF. The CDR3 nucleotides read TGCGCCAGCAGCGGGGGACAGGGGGAAGATACGCAGTATTTT.

The rearrangement uses TRBV5-4 and TRBJ2-7; TRBD1 matches 8 bases. Unmatched junction bases numbered 3, after V lost 2 bases and J lost 2 bases. CDR1 and CDR2 (germline): SGHNT, YYREEE (reference sequence). This CDR3 has 14 amino acids. CDR3 nucleotides: TGTGCCAGCAGCTTCGGACAGGGTCCCTACGAGCAGTACTTC. Amino acid sequence: CASSFGQGPYEQYF.

This clone was seen only once. This rearrangement joins TRBV6-5 to TRBJ2-7; 7 nucleotides agree with TRBD1. Trimming took 8 bases from V and 0 from J; bases not matched to a gene: 7. Germline CDR1 and CDR2: MNHEY and SVGAGI. The CDR3 runs 14 residues. The CDR3 here is CASAVDRSSYEQYF. In DNA, the CDR3 is TGTGCCAGCGCGGTGGACAGGAGCTCCTACGAGCAGTACTTC.

This rearrangement joins TRBV25-1 to TRBJ1-2, with a possible D match to TRBD1 (6 bases). The CDR3 runs 12 residues. Germline values: CDR1 MGHDK, CDR2 SYGVNS. Trimming took off 2 bases at V and 7 bases at J, with 8 bases between the two ends. The CDR3 DNA sequence: TGTGCCAGCAGTGAAAGCAGGGGTGGCTACACCTTC. Amino acid sequence: CASSESRGGYTF.

This rearrangement joins TRBV7-2 to TRBJ2-1; D possibly matches TRBD1 or TRBD2 (5 bases each). V dropped 4 bases and J dropped 6 bases, with 10 bases sitting between them. The CDR3 is 13 residues long. Germline loops: CDR1 SGHTA, CDR2 FQGNSA. For the CDR3, the DNA is TGTGCCAGCAGCTGGGGCGGGTTCAATGAGCAGTTCTTC. This gives the protein CASSWGGFNEQFF.

The rearrangement links TRBV6-5 to TRBJ2-7; 8 nucleotides agree with TRBD2. Germline-derived CDR1 and CDR2 are MNHEY and SVGAGI. The CDR3 is made up of 15 amino acids. The trim removed 7 bases at V and 1 base at J, leaving 9 bases unmatched. DNA of the CDR3: TGTGCCAGCATCGGGGTGGTAGCGGGGTCCTACGAGCAGTACTTC. Protein product: CASIGVVAGSYEQYF.

This chain joins TRBV27 and TRBJ1-1; D gene ambiguous. In germline, CDR1 is MNHEY, CDR2 SMNVEV (reference sequence). The CDR3 contains 13 residues. V shed 5 bases and J shed 8 bases, with 15 bases lying between them. CDR3 loop: CASSPRTPREAFF. CDR3 sequence (DNA): TGTGCCAGCAGTCCTCGGACCCCAAGGGAAGCTTTCTTT.

Only one count was recorded for this clone. V gene TRBV29-1 combines with J gene TRBJ2-5, with D possibly matching TRBD1 (5 bases). The V gene's germline CDR1 is SQVTM and CDR2 ANQGSEA. Trimming pared 3 bases from V and 5 bases from J, leaving 16 bases between. The CDR3 consists of 14 residues. In nucleotides, the CDR3 is TGCAGCGTTGATAGAGCAGGGCCCGGTGAGACCCAGTACTTC. Its protein is CSVDRAGPGETQYF.

Only a few counts were recorded for this clone. The chain links TRBV6-5 to TRBJ2-1; 8 positions agree with TRBD2. After removal of 4 bases from V and 0 bases from J, the junction contained 2 bases not matched to a gene. The CDR3 spans 15 residues. CDR1 MNHEY and CDR2 SVGAGI come from the germline V gene. The DNA of the CDR3 is TGTGCCAGCAGTTTTAGCGGGAACTCCTACAATGAGCAGTTCTTC. Its protein product is CASSFSGNSYNEQFF.

The chain uses TRBV7-6 and TRBJ1-3; TRBD1 might be the D (5 bases). The V end was cut by 5 bases, the J end by 5 bases, with 16 bases between. The CDR3 runs 15 residues. The germline V gene encodes CDR1 SGHVS and CDR2 FNYEAQ. CDR3 loop: CASSPAVGVRNTIYF. Written as DNA, the CDR3 is TGTGCCAGCAGCCCAGCGGTAGGGGTTAGAAACACCATATATTTT.

This clone has only one observation. The J gene is TRBJ2-3, the V gene TRBV7-3; 9 bases agree with TRBD1. Germline CDR1 reads SGHTA; CDR2 reads FQGTGA. The V and J ends lost 8 bases and 4 bases, in that order; junction bases with no gene match: 4. This CDR3 comprises 13 residues. DNA of the CDR3: TGTGCCAGCGGAAGACAGGGGGCAGATACGCAGTATTTT. Encoded protein: CASGRQGADTQYF.

The rearrangement links TRBV6-5 to TRBJ2-2, with 8 bases identical to TRBD1. Germline-derived CDR1 and CDR2 are MNHEY and SVGAGI. V trimming: 6 bases; J trimming: 4 bases; junction bases outside the gene matches: 4. This CDR3 spans 14 amino acids. CDR3 residues: CASRRTGRTGELFF. The CDR3 DNA reads TGTGCCAGCAGAAGGACAGGGCGCACCGGGGAGCTGTTTTTT.

The chain joins TRBV2 to TRBJ2-7, with D unresolved. Between the trimmed V and J ends, which lost 1 base and 7 bases, there was a span of 11 bases. The length of the CDR3 is 13 residues. From germline, CDR1 is SNHLY and CDR2 FYNNEI. Here the CDR3 DNA reads TGTGCCAGCAGTGAAGGCGAGCTCCGAGAGCAGTACTTC. Translated: CASSEGELREQYF.

The V and J genes are TRBV5-8 and TRBJ2-5; the D is unclear. The V gene's germline CDR1 is SGHTS and CDR2 YDEGEE. The germline V and J ends were trimmed by 4 bases and 5 bases, with 15 bases remaining between them. CDR3 size: 14 residues. CDR3 nucleotides: TGTGCCAGCAGCCAACCGGTCCTAGGGGAGACCCAGTACTTC. Residues: CASSQPVLGETQYF. Full variable domain (outside the CDR3, taken from reference TRBV5-8 and TRBJ2-5): EAGVTQSPTHLIKTRGQQATLRCSPISGHTSVYWYQQALGLGLQFLLWYDEGEERNRGNFPPRFSGRQFPNYSSELNVNALELEDSALYLCASSQPVLGETQYFGPGTRLLVL.

The rearrangement joins TRBV4-1 to TRBJ2-7; D call uncertain. Germline V gene sequence: CDR1 MGHRA, CDR2 YSYEKL. This CDR3 contains 16 residues. V lost 0 bases to trimming and J lost 7 bases, with 19 bases between them. The CDR3 nucleotides are TGCGCCAGCAGCCAAGATCGGGCCGTTTCCTTGATGGAGCAGTACTTC. Translating it yields CASSQDRAVSLMEQYF.

The chain couples TRBV7-8 to TRBJ1-4, with D possibly matching TRBD1 (5 bases). The CDR3 runs to 16 residues. CDR1 is SGHVS, CDR2 FQNEAQ, per germline. The V and J ends lost 2 bases and 6 bases respectively, with 16 bases between them. CDR3 residues: CASSLSHGGVDEKLFF. The DNA for the CDR3 is TGTGCCAGCAGCTTAAGTCACGGGGGGGTGGATGAAAAACTGTTTTTT.

The chain has TRBV10-3 and TRBJ2-1; D may be TRBD1 (5 bases). V dropped 4 bases and J dropped 5 bases, with 6 bases sitting between them. This CDR3 has 12 residues. Germline CDR1 is ENHRY and CDR2 is SYGVKD. The CDR3 reads CAISGQNNEQFF. Here the CDR3 DNA reads TGTGCCATCAGTGGACAGAACAATGAGCAGTTCTTC.

The V and J genes are TRBV5-1 and TRBJ1-2, with D hard to call. V was shortened by 0 bases and J by 5 bases, with 11 bases between the two germline ends. The CDR3 length is 14 residues. The germline gives CDR1 SGHRS, CDR2 YFSETQ. The CDR3 spells CASSLEANQYGYTF. CDR3 sequence (DNA): TGCGCCAGCAGCTTGGAGGCCAACCAATATGGCTACACCTTC.

This chain joins TRBV28 and TRBJ1-2; tentative D call: TRBD1 (6 bases). The CDR3 totals 15 residues. Trimming pared 4 bases from V and 8 bases from J, leaving 20 bases between. Germline V CDR1 and CDR2: MDHEN, SYDVKM. CDR3 DNA sequence: TGTGCCAGCAGTTACCCCGCGAGGGGGGCGGGGGGCTACACCTTC. The encoded protein is CASSYPARGAGGYTF.

Notes on this clone: Other DNA sequences in the same sample also yield this CDR3. The chain has TRBV27 and TRBJ2-5, with D perhaps TRBD1 (5 bases). The CDR3 loop spans 14 amino acids. Germline V CDR1 and CDR2: MNHEY, SMNVEV (reference sequence). V was clipped by 2 bases and J by 1 base, with 8 bases between them. The CDR3 loop is CASSLRGPQETQYF. DNA of the CDR3: TGTGCCAGCAGTTTAAGGGGCCCCCAAGAGACCCAGTACTTC.

The CDR3 nucleotides read TGTGCCAGCAGCTTAAACCGGGACAGGGTCGTCGAGCAGTACTTC. Protein product: CASSLNRDRVVEQYF. This chain joins TRBV11-2 and TRBJ2-7; 9 nucleotides align to TRBD1. Germline V lookup: CDR1 SGHAT, CDR2 FQNNGV. This CDR3 is built from 15 residues. V was pared by 2 bases and J by 6 bases, with 8 bases of the junction left unmatched. Complete variable domain (other parts from reference TRBV11-2 and TRBJ2-7): EAGVAQSPRYKIIEKRQSVAFWCNPISGHATLYWYQQILGQGPKLLIQFQNNGVVDDSQLPKDRFSAERLKGVDSTLKIQPAKLEDSAVYLCASSLNRDRVVEQYFGPGTRLTVT.

V gene TRBV4-2 combines with J gene TRBJ2-7, with 9 positions matching TRBD2. The CDR3 spans 17 residues. From germline, CDR1 is LGHNA and CDR2 YNFKEQ. With 1 base clipped from V and 4 bases from J, the junction kept 11 bases outside the gene matches. The CDR3, as DNA: TGTGCCAGCAGCCAAGTTTCCGTTCTAGCGGGACGATACGAGCAGTACTTC. Protein: CASSQVSVLAGRYEQYF.

The chain links TRBV21-1 to TRBJ2-3; no check of the table's D call, TRBD2, against the DNA was made. TRBV21-1 is noted as a pseudogene. The CDR3 extends over 20 amino acids. CDR3 region: CASSGGFGREGVVSTDTQYF. Written as DNA, the CDR3 is TGTGCCAGCAGCGGGGGTTTCGGGCGGGAGGGGGTGGTTAGCACAGATACGCAGTATTTT.